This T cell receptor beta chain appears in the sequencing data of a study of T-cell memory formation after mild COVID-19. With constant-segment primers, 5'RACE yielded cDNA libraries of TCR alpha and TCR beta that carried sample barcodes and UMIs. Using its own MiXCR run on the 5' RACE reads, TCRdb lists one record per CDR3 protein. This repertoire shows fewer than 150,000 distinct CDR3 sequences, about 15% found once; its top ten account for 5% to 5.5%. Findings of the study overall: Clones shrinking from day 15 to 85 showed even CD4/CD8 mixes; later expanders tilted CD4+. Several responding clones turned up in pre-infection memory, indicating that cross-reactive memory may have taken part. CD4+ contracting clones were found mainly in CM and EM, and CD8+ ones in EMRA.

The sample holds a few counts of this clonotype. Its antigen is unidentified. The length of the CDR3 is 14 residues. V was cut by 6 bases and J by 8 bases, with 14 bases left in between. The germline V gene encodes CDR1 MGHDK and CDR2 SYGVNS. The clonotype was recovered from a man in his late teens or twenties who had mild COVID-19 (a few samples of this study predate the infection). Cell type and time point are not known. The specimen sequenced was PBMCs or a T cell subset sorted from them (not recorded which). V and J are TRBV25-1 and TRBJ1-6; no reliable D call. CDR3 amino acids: CASRGPGSDSPLHF. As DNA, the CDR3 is TGTGCCAGCAGAGGACCGGGGTCGGATTCACCCCTCCACTTT.